The sequence of this T cell receptor beta chain was determined in a study of regulatory T cells in long-lasting Graves disease. Noted time point: newly diagnosed GD, antithyroid drugs for less than 3 months. TCR sequences were obtained from RNA taken from PBMCs. This clonotype has ten or more counts. The CDR3 is 14 residues long. Looked up from germline, CDR1 is DFQATT and CDR2 is SNEGSKA (reference sequence). Arm-PCR with iRepertoire HTBI primers amplified the CDR3 regions for these TCR beta libraries. TCRdb re-analysed the multiplex PCR reads in MiXCR, keeping a single row per CDR3 protein. The sample lists some 400,000 distinct CDR3 sequences; about 15% were seen once. These data were also reused for a study on T cells in Graves' hyperthyroidism and ophthalmopathy.

The sequences come from peripheral blood mononuclear cells (PBMCs), collected at new diagnosis, from a patient treated with antithyroid drugs. V usage is TRBV20-1 and J usage is TRBJ2-5, with 10 nucleotides matching TRBD2. Gene TRBJ2-1 matches the end of the DNA better, so the J call may be wrong. This TCR was sampled from a woman aged 25 to 39 with Graves disease. As DNA, the CDR3 is TGCAGTGCTAGAGATGGGACTAGCGACAATGAGCAGTTCTTC. Protein: CSARDGTSDNEQFF.